These T cell receptor beta chains were read from a single sample in a study of OX40 agonist ivuxolimab in advanced cancers. Sequencing was performed with immunoSEQ multiplex PCR; in TCRdb, only in-frame clones are kept and a portion is missing. This table holds more than 7,000 clones, about nine tenths found once. This specimen consisted of CD4+ or CD8+ T cells sorted from blood, obtained in a trial of the OX40 agonist ivuxolimab. All receptors come from an adult with an advanced solid tumor such as melanoma, head and neck, liver or kidney cancer. Both conserved end residues are part of each CDR3. D genes are given only for firm matches. Some rows have no size entry. The others give once, few or many, or a class for an expanded clone.

TGTGCCAGCAGTTACTGGGACCGACCCCTTAACTATGGCTACACCTTC	CASSYWDRPLNYGYTF	TRBV28	NA	NA	TRBJ1-2
TGCGCCAGCAGCTCGTGGGACAGGGCGGATGGCTACACCTTC	CASSSWDRADGYTF	TRBV5-1	NA	TRBD1	TRBJ1-2
TGTGCCAGCAGCTTGGGCGGGGTCTCTGGAAACACCATATATTTT	CASSLGGVSGNTIYF	TRBV5-6	few	NA	TRBJ1-3
TGCGCCAGCAGCATCGGGGAAAAACTGTTTTTT	CASSIGEKLFF	TRBV4-1	NA	NA	TRBJ1-4
TGTGCCAGCAGTTATGGAAACTATGGCTACACCTTC	CASSYGNYGYTF	TRBV6-5	NA	NA	TRBJ1-2
TGTGCCAGTACTTGGGGACTAGGCAACTACGAGCAGTACTTC	CASTWGLGNYEQYF	TRBV19	few	TRBD2	TRBJ2-7
TGCGCCAGCAGCTTGGCTTTTGGGACAGATACGCAGTATTTT	CASSLAFGTDTQYF	TRBV5-1	NA	NA	TRBJ2-3
TGTGCCAGTAGTCCGGGGGACGGGGTCGAGACGGCTTGGTCGGGCAATGAGCAGTTCTTC	CASSPGDGVETAWSGNEQFF	TRBV19	NA	NA	TRBJ2-1
TGTGCCAGCAGCCAACACGCCGTGGAGGGCAACTATGGCTACACCTTC	CASSQHAVEGNYGYTF	TRBV7-8	NA	NA	TRBJ1-2
TGTGCCAGCAGTTTCTTGGACCCAGGGGACGAGCAGTACTTC	CASSFLDPGDEQYF	TRBV27	NA	NA	TRBJ2-7
TGTGCCAGCAGCTTAGTGGGTCGCACCTTAAACTACGAGCAGTACTTC	CASSLVGRTLNYEQYF	TRBV7-8	NA	NA	TRBJ2-7
TGTGCCAGCAGTTCACTAGCGGGGGGGCCCCACAATGAGCAGTTCTTC	CASSSLAGGPHNEQFF	TRBV6-5	NA	TRBD2	TRBJ2-1
TGCAGCGTTGAAGGAAGTGAACTCTCTGGAAACACCATATATTTT	CSVEGSELSGNTIYF	TRBV29-1	NA	NA	TRBJ1-3